This TCR beta chain was documented in a study of blood T cell repertoires in COVID-19. Study-level information: Both acute and convalescent COVID-19 samples were obtained from the United States, Italy and Spain.

Among Cohort 3 donors, those recovered had two negative PCRs, clearance, or symptom resolution. Original analysis: Reference gene primer amplification gave nucleated cell count estimates. Measured with immunoSEQ multiplex PCR; TCRdb has only the in-frame clones, and not every one. V and J calls and clone size are as listed in that table; D and trimming were resolved from the DNA. In the table there are 110,000 to 150,000 clones, about 80% of which are singletons. The specimen sequenced was PBMCs or T cells enriched from blood (not recorded which). The origin of this receptor is a woman aged 50 to 60 who had recovered from COVID-19.

This chain's CDR3 is CASSSYPTGLPYEQYF. CDR3 sequence (DNA): TGCGCCAGCAGTTCCTACCCGACAGGTTTGCCCTACGAGCAGTACTTC. This chain links TRBV5-1 with TRBJ2-7; perhaps TRBD1 as D (6 bases). This CDR3 is 16 amino acids long. Trimming took off 5 bases at V and 2 bases at J, with 20 bases between the two ends. Germline CDR1 and CDR2: SGHRS and YFSETQ.